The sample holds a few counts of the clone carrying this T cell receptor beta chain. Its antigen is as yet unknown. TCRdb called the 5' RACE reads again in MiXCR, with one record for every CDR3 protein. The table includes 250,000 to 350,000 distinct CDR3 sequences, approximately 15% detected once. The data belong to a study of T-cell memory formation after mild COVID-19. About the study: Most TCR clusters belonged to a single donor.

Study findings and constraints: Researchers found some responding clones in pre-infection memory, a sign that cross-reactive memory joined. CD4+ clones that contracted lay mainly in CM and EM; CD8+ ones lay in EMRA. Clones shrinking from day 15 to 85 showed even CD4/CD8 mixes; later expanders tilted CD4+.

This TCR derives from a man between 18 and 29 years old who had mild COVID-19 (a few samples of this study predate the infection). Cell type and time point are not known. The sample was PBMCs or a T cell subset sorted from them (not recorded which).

CDR3 nucleotide sequence: TGTGCCAGCAGCCTTCTAGCGGGGGAGGCAAATACGCAGTATTTT. It is translated as CASSLLAGEANTQYF. The V and J genes are TRBV11-1 and TRBJ2-3; TRBD2 matches at 10 bases. Germline lookup yields CDR1 SGHAT and CDR2 FQDESV (reference sequence). Losses at the gene ends were 5 bases for V and 7 bases for J; bases not matched to a gene: 9. The length of the CDR3 is 15 residues.